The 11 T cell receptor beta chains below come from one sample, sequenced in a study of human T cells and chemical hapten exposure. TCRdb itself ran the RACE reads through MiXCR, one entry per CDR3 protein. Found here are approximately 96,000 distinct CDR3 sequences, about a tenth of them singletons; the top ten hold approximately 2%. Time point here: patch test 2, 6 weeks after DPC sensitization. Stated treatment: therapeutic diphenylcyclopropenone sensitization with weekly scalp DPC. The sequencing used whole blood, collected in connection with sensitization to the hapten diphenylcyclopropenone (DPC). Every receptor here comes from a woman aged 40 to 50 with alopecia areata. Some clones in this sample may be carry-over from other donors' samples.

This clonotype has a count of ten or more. The CDR3, as DNA: TGCGCCAGCAGCTTGCAGGTGGGGGAAGAGACCCAGTACTTC. Translated: CASSLQVGEETQYF. The chain links TRBV5-1 to TRBJ2-5; D is perhaps TRBD1 or TRBD2 (5 bases each). The germline V and J ends were trimmed by 1 base and 3 bases, with 10 bases remaining between them. This CDR3 spans 14 amino acids. Germline CDR1 is SGHRS and CDR2 is YFSETQ.

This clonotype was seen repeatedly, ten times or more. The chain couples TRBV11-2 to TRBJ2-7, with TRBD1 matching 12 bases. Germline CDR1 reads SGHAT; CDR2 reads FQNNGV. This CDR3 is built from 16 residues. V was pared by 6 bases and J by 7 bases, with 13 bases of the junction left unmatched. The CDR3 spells CASSYDRGDRGQEQYF. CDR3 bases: TGTGCCAGCAGTTATGACCGTGGGGACAGGGGGCAGGAGCAGTACTTC.

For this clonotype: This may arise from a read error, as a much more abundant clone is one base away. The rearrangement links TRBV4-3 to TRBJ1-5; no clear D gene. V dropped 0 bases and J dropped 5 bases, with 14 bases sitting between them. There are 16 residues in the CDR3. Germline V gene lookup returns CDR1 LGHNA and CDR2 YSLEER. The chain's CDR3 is CASSQDGPATDQPQHF. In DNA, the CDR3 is TGCGCCAGCAGCCAAGACGGTCCCGCCACCGATCAGCCCCAGCATTTT.

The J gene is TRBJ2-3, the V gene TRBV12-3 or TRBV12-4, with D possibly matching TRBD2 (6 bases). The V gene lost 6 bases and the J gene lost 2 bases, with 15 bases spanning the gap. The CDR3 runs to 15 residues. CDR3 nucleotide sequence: TGTGCCAGCAGGCCCCGGGGCGGGACCACAGATACGCAGTATTTT. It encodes CASRPRGGTTDTQYF.

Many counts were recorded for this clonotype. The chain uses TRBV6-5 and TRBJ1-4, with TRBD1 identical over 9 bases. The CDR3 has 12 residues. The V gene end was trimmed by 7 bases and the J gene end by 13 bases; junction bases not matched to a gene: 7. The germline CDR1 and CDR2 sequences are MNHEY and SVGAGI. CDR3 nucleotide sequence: TGTGCCAGCAAAGCGGGGACAGGGACACTGTTTTTT. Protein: CASKAGTGTLFF.

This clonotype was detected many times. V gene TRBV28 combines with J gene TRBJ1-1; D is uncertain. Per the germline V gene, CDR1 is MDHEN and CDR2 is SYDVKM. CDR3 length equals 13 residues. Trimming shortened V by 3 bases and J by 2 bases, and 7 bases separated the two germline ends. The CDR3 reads CASSFSPNTEAFF. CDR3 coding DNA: TGTGCCAGCAGTTTCTCCCCTAACACTGAAGCTTTCTTT.

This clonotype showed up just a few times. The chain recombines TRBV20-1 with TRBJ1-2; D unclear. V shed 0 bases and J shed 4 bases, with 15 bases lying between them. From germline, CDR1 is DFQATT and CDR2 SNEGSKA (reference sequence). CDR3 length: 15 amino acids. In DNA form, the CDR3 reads TGCAGTGCTAGAGATCACGCTAGCCTCTCCTATGGCTACACCTTC. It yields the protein CSARDHASLSYGYTF.

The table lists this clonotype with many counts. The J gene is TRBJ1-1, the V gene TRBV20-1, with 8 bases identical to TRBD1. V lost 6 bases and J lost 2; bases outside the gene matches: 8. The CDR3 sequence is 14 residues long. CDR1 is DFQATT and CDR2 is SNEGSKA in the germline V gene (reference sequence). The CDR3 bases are TGCAGTGCAACGGACAGGGCTCCAAACACTGAAGCTTTCTTT. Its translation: CSATDRAPNTEAFF.

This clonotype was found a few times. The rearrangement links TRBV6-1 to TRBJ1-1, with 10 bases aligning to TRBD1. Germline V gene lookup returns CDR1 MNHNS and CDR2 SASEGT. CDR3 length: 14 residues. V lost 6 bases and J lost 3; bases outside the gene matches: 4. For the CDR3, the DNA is TGTGCCAGCAGACCGGGACAGGGGTACACTGAAGCTTTCTTT. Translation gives CASRPGQGYTEAFF.

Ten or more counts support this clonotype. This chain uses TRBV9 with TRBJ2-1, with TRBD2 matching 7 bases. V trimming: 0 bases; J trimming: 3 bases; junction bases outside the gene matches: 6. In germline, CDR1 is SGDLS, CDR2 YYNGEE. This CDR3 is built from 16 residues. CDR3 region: CASSVDPSGYYNEQFF. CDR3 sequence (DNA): TGTGCCAGCAGCGTAGATCCTAGCGGTTACTACAATGAGCAGTTCTTC.

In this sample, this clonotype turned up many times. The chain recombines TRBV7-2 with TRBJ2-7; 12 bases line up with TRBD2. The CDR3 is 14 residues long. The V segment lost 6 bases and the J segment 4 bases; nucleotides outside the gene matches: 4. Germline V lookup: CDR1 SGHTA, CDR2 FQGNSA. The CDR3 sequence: CASSLTSGSYEQYF. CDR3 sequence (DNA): TGTGCCAGCAGTTTGACTAGCGGGAGTTACGAGCAGTACTTC.